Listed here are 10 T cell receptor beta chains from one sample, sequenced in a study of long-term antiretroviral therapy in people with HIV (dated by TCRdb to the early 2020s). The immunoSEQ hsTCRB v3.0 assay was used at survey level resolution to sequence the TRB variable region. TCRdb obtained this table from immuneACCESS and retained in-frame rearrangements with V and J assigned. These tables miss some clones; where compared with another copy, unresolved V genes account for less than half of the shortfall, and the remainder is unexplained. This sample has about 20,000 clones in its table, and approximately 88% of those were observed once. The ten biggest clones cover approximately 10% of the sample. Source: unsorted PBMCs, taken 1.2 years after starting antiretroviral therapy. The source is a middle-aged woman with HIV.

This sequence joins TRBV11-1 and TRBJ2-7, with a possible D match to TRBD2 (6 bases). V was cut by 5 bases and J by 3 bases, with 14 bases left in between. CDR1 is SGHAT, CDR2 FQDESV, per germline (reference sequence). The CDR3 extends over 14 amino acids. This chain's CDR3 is CASSHWDSSYEQYF. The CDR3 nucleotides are TGTGCCAGCAGCCACTGGGACTCCAGCTACGAGCAGTACTTC.

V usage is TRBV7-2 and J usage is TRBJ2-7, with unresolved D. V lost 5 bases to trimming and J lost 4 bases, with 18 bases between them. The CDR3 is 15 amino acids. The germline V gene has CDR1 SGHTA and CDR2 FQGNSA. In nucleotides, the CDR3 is TGTGCCAGCAGCCTAAGCTTCGGATCTTATTACGAGCAGTACTTC. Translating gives CASSLSFGSYYEQYF.

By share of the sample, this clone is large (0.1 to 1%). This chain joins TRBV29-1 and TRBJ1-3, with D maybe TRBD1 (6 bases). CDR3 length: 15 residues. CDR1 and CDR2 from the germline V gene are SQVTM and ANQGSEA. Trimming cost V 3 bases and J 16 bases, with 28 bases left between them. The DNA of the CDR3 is TGCAGCGTTGAGGGGGGCTCGTCTTCGGAACACCATTGGTATTTT. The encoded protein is CSVEGGSSSEHHWYF. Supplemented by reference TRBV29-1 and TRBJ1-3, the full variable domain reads SAVISQKPSRDICQRGTSLTIQCQVDSQVTMMFWYRQQPGQSLTLIATANQGSEATYESGFVIDKFPISRPNLTFSTLTVSNMSPEDSSIYLCSVEGGSSSEHHWYFGEGSWLTVV.

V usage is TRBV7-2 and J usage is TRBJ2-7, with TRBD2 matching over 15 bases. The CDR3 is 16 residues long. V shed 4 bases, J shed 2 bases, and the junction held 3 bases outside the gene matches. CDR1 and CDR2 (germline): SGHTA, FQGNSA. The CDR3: CASSWGLAGGTYEQYF. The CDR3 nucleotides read TGTGCCAGCAGCTGGGGACTAGCGGGAGGAACCTACGAGCAGTACTTC. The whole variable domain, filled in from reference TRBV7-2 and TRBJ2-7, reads GAGVSQSPSNKVTEKGKDVELRCDPISGHTALYWYRQSLGQGLEFLIYFQGNSAPDKSGLPSDRFSAERTGGSVSTLTIQRTQQEDSAVYLCASSWGLAGGTYEQYFGPGTRLTVT.

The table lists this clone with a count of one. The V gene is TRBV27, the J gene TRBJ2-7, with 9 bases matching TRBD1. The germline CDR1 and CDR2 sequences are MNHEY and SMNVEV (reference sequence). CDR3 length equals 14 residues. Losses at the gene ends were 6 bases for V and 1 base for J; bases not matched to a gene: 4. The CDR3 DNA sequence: TGTGCCAGCAGCTGGGGACAGGGATCCTACGAGCAGTACTTC. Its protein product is CASSWGQGSYEQYF.

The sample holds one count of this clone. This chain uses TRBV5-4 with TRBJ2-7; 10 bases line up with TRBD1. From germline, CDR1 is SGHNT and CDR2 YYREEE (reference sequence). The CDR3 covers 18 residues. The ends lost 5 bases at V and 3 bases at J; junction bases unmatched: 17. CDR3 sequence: CASRSGTGDTSIGYEQYF. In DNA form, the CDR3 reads TGTGCCAGCAGATCCGGGACAGGGGATACTAGTATTGGCTACGAGCAGTACTTC.

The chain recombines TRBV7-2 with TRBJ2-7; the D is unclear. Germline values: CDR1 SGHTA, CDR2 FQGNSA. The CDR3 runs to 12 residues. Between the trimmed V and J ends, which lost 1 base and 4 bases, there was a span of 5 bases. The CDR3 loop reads CASSLVGYEQYF. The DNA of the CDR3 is TGTGCCAGCAGCTTAGTGGGGTACGAGCAGTACTTC.

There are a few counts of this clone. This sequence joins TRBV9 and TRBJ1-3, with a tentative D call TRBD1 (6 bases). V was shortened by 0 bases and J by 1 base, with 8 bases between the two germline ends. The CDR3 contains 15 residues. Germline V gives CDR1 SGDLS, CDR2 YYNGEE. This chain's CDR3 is CASSVEGGSGNTIYF. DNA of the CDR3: TGTGCCAGCAGCGTAGAGGGGGGTTCTGGAAACACCATATATTTT.

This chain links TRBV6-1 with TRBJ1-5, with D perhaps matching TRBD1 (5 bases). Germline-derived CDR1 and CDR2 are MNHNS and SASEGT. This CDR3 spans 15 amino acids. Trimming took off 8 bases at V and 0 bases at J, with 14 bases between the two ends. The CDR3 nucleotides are TGTGCCAGCTCAAGAGACAGAGATAGCAATCAGCCCCAGCATTTT. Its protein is CASSRDRDSNQPQHF.

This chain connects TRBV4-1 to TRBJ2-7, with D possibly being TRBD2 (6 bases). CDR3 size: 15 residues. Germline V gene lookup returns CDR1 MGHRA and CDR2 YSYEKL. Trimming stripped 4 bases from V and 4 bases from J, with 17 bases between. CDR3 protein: CASSLGLPPGYEQYF. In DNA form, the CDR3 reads TGCGCCAGCAGCCTCGGACTACCACCGGGGTACGAGCAGTACTTC.